The rows below give T cell receptor beta chains drawn from one sample of a study of vaccination effects on CD4 cells after COVID-19. For these TCRs, the target antigens are not known. Sequencing used immunoSEQ multiplex PCR; TCRdb keeps in-frame clones, though not all of them. The data show around 30,000 clones, about 75% seen once. The specimen was CD4+ T cells from PBMCs cultured with SARS-CoV-2 spike peptides, collected before COVID-19 vaccination. These receptors originate from a human donor who had a prior SARS-CoV-2 infection. The CDR3 runs from the conserved cysteine through the conserved F or W. The order of the fields is J gene, V gene, D gene, clone size, CDR3 protein, CDR3 DNA. The D gene is left open where the match is weak. Expanded clones get a size class; other rows say once, few or many, or leave the size out.

J gene: TRBJ1-4
V gene: TRBV18
D gene: -
clone size: -
CDR3 protein: CASSPQQSATNEKLFF
CDR3 DNA: TGTGCCAGCTCACCACAACAGAGTGCAACTAATGAAAAACTGTTTTTT

J gene: TRBJ1-1
V gene: TRBV28
D gene: -
clone size: -
CDR3 protein: CASSLYHALNTEAFF
CDR3 DNA: TGTGCCAGCAGTTTATACCACGCCTTGAACACTGAAGCTTTCTTT

J gene: TRBJ2-5
V gene: TRBV5-6
D gene: -
clone size: -
CDR3 protein: CASSFGGKETQYF
CDR3 DNA: TGTGCCAGCAGCTTTGGGGGGAAAGAGACCCAGTACTTC

J gene: TRBJ2-7
V gene: TRBV10-3
D gene: -
clone size: -
CDR3 protein: CAISAGLGWRDSYEQYF
CDR3 DNA: TGTGCCATCAGTGCGGGTCTGGGTTGGCGGGACTCCTACGAGCAGTACTTC

J gene: TRBJ2-1
V gene: TRBV27
D gene: -
clone size: -
CDR3 protein: CASSGPARSGPEQFF
CDR3 DNA: TGTGCCAGCAGTGGCCCGGCCCGCTCAGGCCCTGAGCAGTTCTTC

J gene: TRBJ2-4
V gene: TRBV7-9
D gene: -
clone size: -
CDR3 protein: CATGVAGGNIQYF
CDR3 DNA: TGTGCCACGGGAGTAGCCGGGGGAAACATTCAGTACTTC

J gene: TRBJ2-3
V gene: TRBV19
D gene: TRBD2
clone size: -
CDR3 protein: CASSKGLPSTDTQYF
CDR3 DNA: TGTGCCAGTAGTAAGGGACTACCAAGCACAGATACGCAGTATTTT

J gene: TRBJ2-1
V gene: TRBV3-1/TRBV3-2
D gene: -
clone size: -
CDR3 protein: CASSQDGGGRYNEQFF
CDR3 DNA: TGTGCCAGCAGCCAGGATGGCGGGGGCCGATACAATGAGCAGTTCTTC

J gene: TRBJ2-3
V gene: TRBV30
D gene: TRBD2
clone size: -
CDR3 protein: CAWSVWSGGTDTQYF
CDR3 DNA: TGTGCCTGGAGTGTATGGAGCGGGGGCACAGATACGCAGTATTTT

J gene: TRBJ1-5
V gene: TRBV19
D gene: TRBD1
clone size: -
CDR3 protein: CASSGTGGVQPQHF
CDR3 DNA: TGTGCCAGTAGTGGGACAGGGGGCGTTCAGCCCCAGCATTTT

J gene: TRBJ2-2
V gene: TRBV27
D gene: TRBD2
clone size: few
CDR3 protein: CASSHWYGRAVGELFF
CDR3 DNA: TGTGCCAGCAGTCACTGGTACGGGAGGGCGGTCGGGGAGCTGTTTTTT

J gene: TRBJ1-2
V gene: TRBV30
D gene: -
clone size: few
CDR3 protein: CARSTLDSFTGGYTF
CDR3 DNA: TGTGCCCGATCTACTCTCGACAGCTTCACTGGGGGCTACACCTTC

J gene: TRBJ2-3
V gene: TRBV9
D gene: -
clone size: once
CDR3 protein: CASSVDPTDTQYF
CDR3 DNA: TGTGCCAGCAGCGTGGACCCCACAGATACGCAGTATTTT

J gene: TRBJ2-5
V gene: TRBV2
D gene: TRBD2
clone size: -
CDR3 protein: CASRRLAVEAQYF
CDR3 DNA: TGTGCCAGCAGAAGACTAGCGGTAGAGGCACAGTACTTC

J gene: TRBJ2-5
V gene: TRBV30
D gene: -
clone size: -
CDR3 protein: CAWSVREGPQETQYF
CDR3 DNA: TGTGCCTGGAGTGTGAGAGAGGGGCCCCAAGAGACCCAGTACTTC

J gene: TRBJ1-2
V gene: TRBV7-9
D gene: -
clone size: -
CDR3 protein: CASSLGGGQATYGYTF
CDR3 DNA: TGTGCCAGCAGCTTAGGTGGGGGGCAGGCTACCTATGGCTACACCTTC

J gene: TRBJ1-1
V gene: TRBV7-3
D gene: -
clone size: -
CDR3 protein: CASSLGPLNTEAFF
CDR3 DNA: TGTGCCAGCAGCCTCGGGCCATTGAACACTGAAGCTTTCTTT

J gene: TRBJ2-7
V gene: TRBV2
D gene: -
clone size: -
CDR3 protein: CASSGTYISSYEQYF
CDR3 DNA: TGTGCCAGCAGTGGGACCTACATTAGCTCCTACGAGCAGTACTTC

J gene: TRBJ2-7
V gene: TRBV7-2
D gene: -
clone size: few
CDR3 protein: CASSPILGEQYF
CDR3 DNA: TGTGCCAGCAGCCCCATCCTTGGTGAGCAGTACTTC

J gene: TRBJ1-1
V gene: TRBV5-4
D gene: TRBD1
clone size: few
CDR3 protein: CASSYRTGMNTEAFF
CDR3 DNA: TGTGCCAGCAGCTATCGGACAGGGATGAACACTGAAGCTTTCTTT

J gene: TRBJ1-2
V gene: TRBV12-1
D gene: -
clone size: -
CDR3 protein: CASSNVNGWERYGYTF
CDR3 DNA: TGTGCCAGCAGCAACGTAAATGGGTGGGAACGCTATGGCTACACCTTC

J gene: TRBJ2-5
V gene: TRBV2
D gene: -
clone size: -
CDR3 protein: CASSAKGLLIQETQYF
CDR3 DNA: TGTGCCAGCAGTGCAAAGGGACTGCTAATCCAAGAGACCCAGTACTTC

J gene: TRBJ1-4
V gene: TRBV4-1
D gene: -
clone size: -
CDR3 protein: CASSQDQSIGEKLFF
CDR3 DNA: TGCGCCAGCAGCCAAGATCAGAGTATCGGGGAAAAACTGTTTTTT

J gene: TRBJ2-7
V gene: TRBV6-5
D gene: -
clone size: -
CDR3 protein: CASSPTPYEQYF
CDR3 DNA: TGTGCCAGCAGTCCGACGCCGTACGAGCAGTACTTC

J gene: TRBJ2-1
V gene: TRBV9
D gene: TRBD2
clone size: -
CDR3 protein: CASSVEGTSGRGEQFF
CDR3 DNA: TGTGCCAGCAGCGTAGAAGGGACTAGCGGGAGGGGCGAGCAGTTCTTC

J gene: TRBJ2-1
V gene: TRBV3-1/TRBV3-2
D gene: TRBD2
clone size: -
CDR3 protein: CASSQGDWTSGYWELREQFF
CDR3 DNA: TGTGCCAGCAGCCAAGGGGACTGGACTAGCGGGTACTGGGAACTTCGGGAGCAGTTCTTC

J gene: TRBJ2-5
V gene: TRBV9
D gene: TRBD1
clone size: -
CDR3 protein: CASSVGGQGSETQYF
CDR3 DNA: TGTGCCAGCAGCGTGGGGGGACAGGGCTCAGAGACCCAGTACTTC